Each of the 5 T cell receptor beta chains below was sequenced from the same sample in a study of PD-1 blockade in classical Hodgkin lymphoma. Using immunoSEQ multiplex PCR, the repertoire was profiled, and TCRdb retains in-frame clones only, with some absent. This sample yields 24,000 or so clones, of which about 90% are seen a single time; approximately 0.53% belongs to the top ten. The time point: newly diagnosed, previously untreated cHL patient sample. The authors purified CD4+ T cells from thawed PBMCs by magnetic negative selection. Material for sequencing was CD4+ T cells from blood. The receptors shown here come from a human donor with classical Hodgkin lymphoma.

In its sample, this clone was seen once. The chain couples TRBV7-6 to TRBJ1-2; 7 bases map to TRBD1. Germline V gene sequence: CDR1 SGHVS, CDR2 FNYEAQ. CDR3 length: 16 residues. The trim removed 5 bases at V and 3 bases at J, leaving 12 bases unmatched. CDR3 in amino acids: CASSAGRTGFDYGYTF. CDR3 bases: TGTGCCAGCAGCGCAGGGCGGACAGGCTTTGACTATGGCTACACCTTC.

This clone has just one count. This chain links TRBV2 with TRBJ2-1; the match to TRBD2 covers 10 bases. Germline-derived CDR1 and CDR2 are SNHLY and FYNNEI. This CDR3 comprises 14 residues. With 6 bases clipped from V and 10 bases from J, the junction kept 9 bases outside the gene matches. As DNA, the CDR3 is TGTGCCAGCAGGGATGGACTAGCGGTCTTGGAGCAGTTCTTC. It encodes CASRDGLAVLEQFF.

The V and J genes are TRBV29-1 and TRBJ1-1; D remains ambiguous. This CDR3 region has 11 residues. The V gene's germline CDR1 is SQVTM and CDR2 ANQGSEA. The V gene lost 2 bases and the J gene lost 1 base, with 2 bases spanning the gap. The CDR3 DNA follows: TGCAGCGTTGAACCGAACACTGAAGCTTTCTTT. Protein product: CSVEPNTEAFF.

CDR3 protein: CASSILAGGPEVTGELFF. The CDR3, as DNA: TGTGCCAGCAGCATCCTAGCGGGGGGGCCTGAGGTCACCGGGGAGCTGTTTTTT. The chain uses TRBV5-4 and TRBJ2-2; 12 bases are shared with TRBD2. The V and J ends lost 4 bases and 4 bases, in that order; junction bases with no gene match: 11. CDR3 length: 18 amino acids. Germline lookup yields CDR1 SGHNT and CDR2 YYREEE (reference sequence).

The CDR3 protein is CATQGRGEAGYTF. In DNA form, the CDR3 reads TGTGCCACCCAGGGTAGGGGAGAGGCTGGCTACACCTTC. The rearrangement links TRBV10-3 to TRBJ1-2; D possibly corresponds to TRBD1 (5 bases). The germline V and J ends were trimmed by 10 bases and 7 bases, with 19 bases remaining between them. This CDR3 is built from 13 residues. Germline V gene lookup returns CDR1 ENHRY and CDR2 SYGVKD.